This T cell receptor beta chain originates from a study of blood T cells in healthy people across ages. The wider study: About one barcoded beta molecule was captured per two T cells (by template switching). Broader study findings: There were more naive CD4+ cells and higher diversity in long-lived donors than in aged donors. Conclusively comparing naive with antigen-experienced cells was impossible with unsorted PBMCs.

This clonotype appeared a few times. Its antigen is unknown. The CDR3 is 12 amino acids. V lost 5 bases, J lost 12 bases, and 15 bases lay in between. The germline gives CDR1 SGHAT, CDR2 FQNNGV. A sample-barcoded 5' primer and a J-beta primer mix were used in a second PCR of about 6 to 11 cycles. A single record per CDR3 protein comes from TCRdb applying MiXCR to the 5' RACE reads. The repertoire holds 1.5 million to 2 million distinct CDR3 sequences, with around half as singletons. This TCR was sampled from a woman between 40 and 50 years old in good health. This chain links TRBV11-2 with TRBJ2-3; the D gene is possibly TRBD2 (6 bases). What was sequenced was blood. In DNA, the CDR3 is TGTGCCAGCAGCGACCTGGGACTCCCCCAGTATTTT. This translates into CASSDLGLPQYF.